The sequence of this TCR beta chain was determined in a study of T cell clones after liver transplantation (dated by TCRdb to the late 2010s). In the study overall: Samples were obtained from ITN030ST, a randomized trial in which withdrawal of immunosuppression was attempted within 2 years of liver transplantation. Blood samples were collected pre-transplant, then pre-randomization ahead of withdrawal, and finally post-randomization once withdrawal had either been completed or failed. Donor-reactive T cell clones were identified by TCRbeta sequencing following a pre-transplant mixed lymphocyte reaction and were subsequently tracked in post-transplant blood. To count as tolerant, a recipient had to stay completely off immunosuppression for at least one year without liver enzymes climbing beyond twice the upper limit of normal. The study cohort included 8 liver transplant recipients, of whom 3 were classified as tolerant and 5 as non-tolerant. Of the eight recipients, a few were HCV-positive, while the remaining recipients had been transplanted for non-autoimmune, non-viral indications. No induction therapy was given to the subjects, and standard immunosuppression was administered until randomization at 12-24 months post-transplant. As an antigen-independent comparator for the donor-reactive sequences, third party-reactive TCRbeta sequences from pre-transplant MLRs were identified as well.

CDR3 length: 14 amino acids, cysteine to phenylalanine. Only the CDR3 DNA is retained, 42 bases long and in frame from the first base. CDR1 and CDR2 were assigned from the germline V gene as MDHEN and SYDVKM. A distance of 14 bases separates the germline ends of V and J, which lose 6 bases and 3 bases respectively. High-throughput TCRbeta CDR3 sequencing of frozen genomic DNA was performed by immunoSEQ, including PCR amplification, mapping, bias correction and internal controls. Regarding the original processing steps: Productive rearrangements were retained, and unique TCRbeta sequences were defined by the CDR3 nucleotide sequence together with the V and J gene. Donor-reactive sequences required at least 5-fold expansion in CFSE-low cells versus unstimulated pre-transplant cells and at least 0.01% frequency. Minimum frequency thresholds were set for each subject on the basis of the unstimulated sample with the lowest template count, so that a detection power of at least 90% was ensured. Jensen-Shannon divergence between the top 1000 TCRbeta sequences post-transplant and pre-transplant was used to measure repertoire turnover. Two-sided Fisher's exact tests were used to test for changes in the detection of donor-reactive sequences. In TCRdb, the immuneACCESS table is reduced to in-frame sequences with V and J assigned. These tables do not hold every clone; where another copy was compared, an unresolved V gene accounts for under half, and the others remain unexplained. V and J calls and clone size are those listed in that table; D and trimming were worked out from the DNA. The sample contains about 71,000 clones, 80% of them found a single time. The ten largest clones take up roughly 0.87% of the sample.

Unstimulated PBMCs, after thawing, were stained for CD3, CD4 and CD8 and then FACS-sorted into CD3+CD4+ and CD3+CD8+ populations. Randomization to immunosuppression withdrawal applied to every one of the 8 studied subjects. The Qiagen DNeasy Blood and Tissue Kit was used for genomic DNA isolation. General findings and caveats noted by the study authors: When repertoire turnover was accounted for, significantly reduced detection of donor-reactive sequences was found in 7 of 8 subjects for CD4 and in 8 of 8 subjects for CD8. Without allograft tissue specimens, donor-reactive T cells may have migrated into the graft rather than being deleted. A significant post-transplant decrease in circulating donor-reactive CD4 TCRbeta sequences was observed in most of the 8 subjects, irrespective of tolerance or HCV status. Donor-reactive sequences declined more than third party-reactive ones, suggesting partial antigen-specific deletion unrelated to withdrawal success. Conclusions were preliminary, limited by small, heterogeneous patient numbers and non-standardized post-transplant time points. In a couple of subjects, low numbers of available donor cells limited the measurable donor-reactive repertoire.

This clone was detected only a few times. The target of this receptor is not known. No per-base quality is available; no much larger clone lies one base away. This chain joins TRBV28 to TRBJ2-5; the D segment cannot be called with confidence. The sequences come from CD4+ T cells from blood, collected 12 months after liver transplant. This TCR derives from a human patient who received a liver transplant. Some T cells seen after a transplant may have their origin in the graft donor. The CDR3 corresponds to CASSPAEFKETQYF. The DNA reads TGTGCCAGCAGCCCGGCGGAGTTTAAAGAGACCCAGTACTTC.